The present TCR beta chain was sequenced within a study of OX40 agonist ivuxolimab in advanced cancers. On the study more broadly: Patients were dosed intravenously with ivuxolimab at 0.01 to 10 mg/kg every 2 weeks. The study's findings and limits: Mean expanded clone counts were higher in CD8+ than CD4+ T cells.

To note about this clone: Its matching antigen is unknown.

Systemic immunosuppression or autoimmune disease history was grounds to exclude patients. Germline-derived CDR1 and CDR2 are MNHEY and SVGAGI. This CDR3 contains 15 residues. With V trimmed by 6 bases and J by 2 bases, 4 bases remained unmatched. This table comes from immunoSEQ multiplex PCR, and its TCRdb copy is limited to in-frame clones, with some not included. The sample lists 53,000 or so clones, approximately 84% occurring once. This sample comprised CD4+ or CD8+ T cells sorted from blood, obtained in a trial of the OX40 agonist ivuxolimab. The origin of this receptor is an adult with an advanced solid tumor such as melanoma, head and neck, liver or kidney cancer. This chain uses TRBV6-5 with TRBJ2-1; 10 bases match TRBD1. CDR3 protein: CASRVTGGAYNEQFF. CDR3 sequence (DNA): TGTGCCAGCAGAGTGACAGGGGGCGCCTACAATGAGCAGTTCTTC.